These T cell receptor beta chains were read from a single sample in a study of blood T cell repertoires in COVID-19. The repertoire was sequenced with immunoSEQ multiplex PCR; TCRdb's copy has only in-frame clones and lacks some. The sample includes about 170,000 clones, about 86% seen only once; the top ten take 5.5% to 8.5%. Material for sequencing was peripheral blood. The source of these receptors is a woman aged 80 or over in a cohort sampled during active or convalescent COVID-19. Each CDR3 is given with its conserved first and last residue. The D gene is left open where the match is weak. A clone size is listed for some rows: how often the clone was seen (once, few, many), or a class if it is expanded.

j_call: TRBJ2-7; v_call: TRBV7-2; d_call: TRBD2; clone_size: .; cdr3_aa: CASSPQAGGYSYEQYF; cdr3_nt: TGTGCCAGCAGCCCTCAAGCGGGGGGGTACTCCTACGAGCAGTACTTC
j_call: TRBJ1-4; v_call: TRBV7-9; d_call: .; clone_size: few; cdr3_aa: CASSLIVWATNEKLFF; cdr3_nt: TGTGCCAGCAGCTTAATTGTATGGGCTACTAATGAAAAACTGTTTTTT
j_call: TRBJ1-6; v_call: TRBV19; d_call: TRBD1; clone_size: .; cdr3_aa: CASSTRDRYSPLHF; cdr3_nt: TGTGCCAGTAGTACCCGGGACAGATATTCACCCCTCCACTTT
j_call: TRBJ1-1; v_call: TRBV19; d_call: .; clone_size: .; cdr3_aa: CASRAARVAPEAFF; cdr3_nt: TGTGCCAGTAGGGCCGCCAGGGTGGCGCCTGAAGCTTTCTTT
j_call: TRBJ2-3; v_call: TRBV15; d_call: .; clone_size: .; cdr3_aa: CATSRGLASTDTQYF; cdr3_nt: TGTGCCACCAGCAGGGGGCTCGCCAGCACAGATACGCAGTATTTT
j_call: TRBJ2-1; v_call: TRBV27; d_call: TRBD2; clone_size: .; cdr3_aa: CASSFLLLAGGPGEQFF; cdr3_nt: TGTGCCAGCAGTTTCCTACTTTTAGCGGGGGGGCCTGGTGAGCAGTTCTTC
j_call: TRBJ1-5; v_call: TRBV6-2/TRBV6-3; d_call: .; clone_size: .; cdr3_aa: CASSKQGFMGNQPQHF; cdr3_nt: TGTGCCAGCAGTAAACAGGGTTTTATGGGCAATCAGCCCCAGCATTTT
j_call: TRBJ2-1; v_call: TRBV19; d_call: TRBD2; clone_size: .; cdr3_aa: CASSPGTRGRGEQFF; cdr3_nt: TGTGCCAGTAGCCCCGGGACTAGGGGCCGAGGGGAGCAGTTCTTC
j_call: TRBJ1-6; v_call: TRBV11-3; d_call: .; clone_size: .; cdr3_aa: CASSLEGAFARASPLHF; cdr3_nt: TGTGCCAGCAGCTTAGAGGGGGCTTTCGCGCGGGCTTCACCCCTCCACTTT
j_call: TRBJ1-1; v_call: TRBV29-1; d_call: .; clone_size: .; cdr3_aa: CSVGPTVNTEAFF; cdr3_nt: TGCAGCGTCGGCCCTACAGTGAACACTGAAGCTTTCTTT
j_call: TRBJ2-1; v_call: TRBV5-1; d_call: .; clone_size: .; cdr3_aa: CASSFRDNEQFF; cdr3_nt: TGCGCCAGCAGCTTCCGGGACAATGAGCAGTTCTTC
j_call: TRBJ2-1; v_call: TRBV3-1/TRBV3-2; d_call: TRBD2; clone_size: .; cdr3_aa: CASSQAAIAGGPRGEQFF; cdr3_nt: TGTGCCAGCAGCCAAGCCGCAATAGCGGGAGGGCCAAGGGGTGAGCAGTTCTTC
j_call: TRBJ1-3; v_call: TRBV7-2; d_call: .; clone_size: .; cdr3_aa: CASSLDYGTLGNTIYF; cdr3_nt: TGTGCCAGCAGCTTAGACTATGGGACACTAGGAAACACCATATATTTT
j_call: TRBJ2-1; v_call: TRBV29-1; d_call: TRBD2; clone_size: .; cdr3_aa: CSGETSGGEQFF; cdr3_nt: TGCAGCGGGGAGACTAGCGGGGGTGAGCAGTTCTTC
j_call: TRBJ2-1; v_call: TRBV6-2/TRBV6-3; d_call: .; clone_size: .; cdr3_aa: CASSPKGGPHNEQFF; cdr3_nt: TGTGCCAGCAGCCCTAAGGGGGGGCCCCACAATGAGCAGTTCTTC
j_call: TRBJ1-4; v_call: TRBV24-1; d_call: TRBD1; clone_size: .; cdr3_aa: CATSDVSGGREKLFF; cdr3_nt: TGTGCCACCAGTGATGTCTCAGGGGGCAGGGAAAAACTGTTTTTT
j_call: TRBJ1-2; v_call: TRBV28; d_call: TRBD1; clone_size: few; cdr3_aa: CASTIPGTGHGYTF; cdr3_nt: TGTGCCAGCACCATCCCCGGGACAGGGCATGGCTACACCTTC